A selection of T cell receptor beta chains follows, all from one sample in a study of blood T cell repertoires in COVID-19. Method: immunoSEQ multiplex PCR; TCRdb's copy keeps in-frame clones and lacks some. Of 300,000 to 350,000 clones in the sample, 65% to 90% are singletons; the top ten hold 4% to 5%. Sequenced sample: PBMCs or T cells enriched from blood (not recorded which). Receptors originate from a woman aged 40 to 55 with acute COVID-19. CDR3s include the opening cysteine and the closing phenylalanine or tryptophan. Fields, in order: D gene, clone size, V gene, J gene, CDR3 protein, CDR3 DNA. A D gene is named only where the DNA matches it firmly. Clone size is given for some rows only: seen once, a few or many times, or a class if the clone is expanded.

TRBD1,NA,TRBV6-5,TRBJ1-2,CASSYGQGVGGYGYTF,TGTGCCAGCAGTTACGGGCAGGGGGTTGGAGGCTATGGCTACACCTTC
NA,NA,TRBV19,TRBJ1-5,CATRTGYNQPQHF,TGTGCCACAAGGACGGGGTACAATCAGCCCCAGCATTTT
TRBD2,NA,TRBV7-2,TRBJ2-3,CASSLLHSGLVKLDTQYF,TGTGCCAGCAGCTTGCTTCACTCGGGACTAGTCAAGTTAGATACGCAGTATTTT
TRBD1,NA,TRBV3-1/TRBV3-2,TRBJ1-2,CASSLTGGGYTF,TGTGCCAGCAGCCTAACAGGGGGCGGCTACACCTTC
NA,NA,TRBV7-2,TRBJ2-7,CASSLYGAHYEQYF,TGTGCCAGCAGCTTATATGGGGCCCACTACGAGCAGTACTTC
NA,NA,TRBV6-1,TRBJ1-2,CASSEMSRGDNYGYTF,TGTGCCAGCAGTGAAATGTCGCGGGGGGACAACTATGGCTACACCTTC
NA,NA,TRBV7-2,TRBJ2-7,CASRPNTISEQYF,TGTGCCAGCAGACCGAACACAATTTCCGAGCAGTACTTC
TRBD1,NA,TRBV28,TRBJ1-5,CASSFRGQPPQHF,TGTGCCAGCAGTTTCAGGGGGCAACCGCCCCAGCATTTT
TRBD1,NA,TRBV9,TRBJ1-2,CASSASGGGYGYTF,TGTGCCAGCAGCGCATCAGGGGGTGGGTATGGCTACACCTTC
TRBD1,NA,TRBV11-2,TRBJ1-1,CASSLEPGGVTEAFF,TGTGCCAGCAGCTTAGAACCAGGGGGCGTCACTGAAGCTTTCTTT
NA,NA,TRBV27,TRBJ1-6,CASSLPGYNSPLHF,TGTGCCAGCAGTCTCCCGGGGTATAATTCACCCCTCCACTTT
NA,NA,TRBV28,TRBJ2-7,CASSPGVGEQYF,TGTGCCAGCAGTCCAGGGGTGGGCGAGCAGTACTTC
TRBD2,NA,TRBV18,TRBJ2-4,CASSPIAGAGNIQYF,TGTGCCAGCTCACCAATCGCGGGAGCAGGTAACATTCAGTACTTC
NA,once,TRBV7-2,TRBJ1-5,CASTSGGVSNQPQHF,TGTGCCAGCACCTCCGGGGGGGTTAGCAATCAGCCCCAGCATTTT
TRBD1,NA,TRBV4-2,TRBJ1-3,CASSQLQGPPGNTIYF,TGTGCCAGCAGCCAACTACAGGGGCCCCCTGGAAACACCATATATTTT
NA,NA,TRBV4-2,TRBJ2-3,CASSGGAFTDTQYF,TGTGCCAGCAGTGGGGGGGCTTTTACAGATACGCAGTATTTT
TRBD1,NA,TRBV5-1,TRBJ1-1,CASSQQGAYTEAFF,TGCGCCAGCAGCCAACAGGGGGCTTACACTGAAGCTTTCTTT
TRBD2,once,TRBV9,TRBJ2-5,CASSVSGGGETQYF,TGTGCCAGCAGCGTTAGCGGGGGGGGAGAGACCCAGTACTTC
TRBD1,NA,TRBV27,TRBJ1-2,CASSSTGGAGYGYTF,TGTGCCAGCAGTTCTACAGGGGGCGCCGGCTATGGCTACACCTTC
TRBD1,NA,TRBV19,TRBJ1-2,CASKGDREGGYTF,TGTGCCAGTAAGGGGGACAGGGAAGGCGGCTACACCTTC
TRBD2,NA,TRBV3-1/TRBV3-2,TRBJ2-3,CASSQEFGETSGRSTDTQYF,TGTGCCAGCAGCCAAGAGTTCGGCGAGACCAGCGGGAGAAGCACAGATACGCAGTATTTT
NA,NA,TRBV3-1/TRBV3-2,TRBJ2-7,CASSRDWVGSYEQYF,TGTGCCAGCAGCCGAGACTGGGTCGGGAGTTACGAGCAGTACTTC
NA,NA,TRBV4-3,TRBJ1-5,CASSQNWGGSNQPQHF,TGCGCCAGCAGCCAAAATTGGGGGGGGAGCAATCAGCCCCAGCATTTT
TRBD1,NA,TRBV19,TRBJ2-6,CASSIHPTGISSGANVLTF,TGTGCCAGTAGTATTCATCCGACAGGGATTAGCTCTGGGGCCAACGTCCTGACTTTC
TRBD1,NA,TRBV6-5,TRBJ1-2,CASRRGQNYGYTF,TGTGCCAGCAGAAGGGGGCAGAACTATGGCTACACCTTC
TRBD1,once,TRBV27,TRBJ1-2,CASSSRDRVKNTF,TGTGCCAGCAGTTCCCGGGACAGGGTAAAAAACACCTTC
NA,once,TRBV5-1,TRBJ2-3,CASSLTGQDTQYF,TGCGCCAGCAGCTTGACTGGACAAGATACGCAGTATTTT
NA,few,TRBV18,TRBJ1-5,CASSNSNQPQHF,TGTGCCAGCTCCAATAGCAATCAGCCCCAGCATTTT
TRBD1,few,TRBV6-5,TRBJ1-2,CASRNEDRGSRGYTF,TGTGCCAGCAGAAATGAAGACAGGGGATCCCGAGGCTACACCTTC
NA,few,TRBV19,TRBJ1-5,CASSIRGQLGIQPQHF,TGTGCCAGTAGTATAAGAGGGCAGCTAGGCATCCAGCCCCAGCATTTT
TRBD1,NA,TRBV6-5,TRBJ1-2,CASSRTGGTYGYTF,TGTGCCAGCAGCCGGACAGGCGGAACCTATGGCTACACCTTC
NA,NA,TRBV21-1,TRBJ1-2,CASTRRCQGYTF,TGTGCCAGCACCAGGAGGTGCCAGGGCTACACCTTC
NA,NA,TRBV5-4,TRBJ1-6,CASSLDRVASPLHF,TGTGCCAGCAGCTTGGACAGGGTAGCCTCACCCCTCCACTTT
NA,NA,TRBV5-5,TRBJ1-4,CASSLQSGEKLFF,TGTGCCAGCAGCCTTCAATCGGGTGAAAAACTGTTTTTT
NA,NA,TRBV7-2,TRBJ1-2,CASSLAIGGRNYGYTF,TGTGCCAGCAGCTTAGCGATCGGGGGGCGGAACTATGGCTACACCTTC
NA,NA,TRBV5-1,TRBJ2-3,CASSLAGTQPTDTQYF,TGCGCCAGCAGCTTGGCCGGGACTCAACCTACAGATACGCAGTATTTT
TRBD1,NA,TRBV7-8,TRBJ1-1,CASSPRGTGFFSNTEAFF,TGTGCCAGCAGCCCTCGAGGGACAGGGTTTTTTTCGAACACTGAAGCTTTCTTT
TRBD1,NA,TRBV18,TRBJ1-6,CASSPNGQGNSPLHF,TGTGCCAGCTCACCAAATGGACAGGGGAATTCACCCCTCCACTTT
TRBD2,NA,TRBV9,TRBJ2-7,CASSVDGGGTYEQYF,TGTGCCAGCAGCGTAGACGGCGGGGGAACCTACGAGCAGTACTTC
NA,NA,TRBV19,TRBJ1-1,CASSISWGTRATEAFF,TGTGCCAGTAGTATTTCATGGGGGACTAGGGCCACTGAAGCTTTCTTT
NA,NA,TRBV9,TRBJ2-2,CASSVGGANTGELFF,TGTGCCAGCAGCGTAGGGGGCGCGAACACCGGGGAGCTGTTTTTT
NA,once,TRBV10-3,TRBJ1-2,CAISESGIGALYGYTF,TGTGCCATCAGTGAGTCGGGGATAGGGGCCCTCTATGGCTACACCTTC
NA,NA,TRBV5-4,TRBJ1-1,CASRFGDITANTEAFF,TGTGCCAGCAGATTCGGGGACATTACCGCGAACACTGAAGCTTTCTTT
NA,NA,TRBV11-2,TRBJ1-1,CASSLGNQQGFNTEAFF,TGTGCCAGCAGCCTCGGCAATCAGCAGGGTTTTAACACTGAAGCTTTCTTT
NA,NA,TRBV21-1,TRBJ1-6,CASSISGTDSGSSPLHF,TGTGCCAGCAGCATCTCGGGGACTGACAGCGGGAGTTCACCCCTCCACTTT
TRBD1,NA,TRBV6-1,TRBJ1-3,CASSVLLRQGISGNTIYF,TGTGCCAGCAGTGTCCTCTTAAGACAGGGAATCTCTGGAAACACCATATATTTT
TRBD1,NA,TRBV19,TRBJ2-7,CASSSGQGLGSGEQYF,TGTGCCAGTAGTTCTGGACAGGGCCTCGGTTCGGGCGAGCAGTACTTC
NA,NA,TRBV5-1,TRBJ2-1,CASSLATGSHNEQFF,TGCGCCAGCAGCTTGGCCACGGGAAGCCACAATGAGCAGTTCTTC
TRBD1,NA,TRBV9,TRBJ1-3,CASSVRDRVLYSGNTIYF,TGTGCCAGCAGCGTCCGGGACAGGGTACTTTATTCTGGAAACACCATATATTTT
NA,NA,TRBV15,TRBJ2-2,CATSAGLATGELFF,TGTGCCACCAGCGCGGGGCTGGCCACCGGGGAGCTGTTTTTT
NA,few,TRBV6-5,TRBJ2-7,CASRKQSSYEQYF,TGTGCCAGCAGGAAACAGAGCTCCTACGAGCAGTACTTC
TRBD1,NA,TRBV4-2,TRBJ1-5,CASSQNPDRDRNQPQHF,TGTGCCAGCAGCCAAAACCCCGACAGGGACCGCAATCAGCCCCAGCATTTT
NA,NA,TRBV28,TRBJ1-5,CASSFDNSGQPQHF,TGTGCCAGCAGTTTTGACAACTCGGGGCAGCCCCAGCATTTT
NA,NA,TRBV3-1/TRBV3-2,TRBJ1-5,CASSPGQFNQPQHF,TGTGCCAGCAGCCCCGGACAGTTCAATCAGCCCCAGCATTTT